The entry below gives a single TCR beta chain sequence along with its context. This sample was included in a study of tumor-infiltrating lymphocytes in oesophageal squamous cell carcinoma. Germline CDR1 reads SGHRS; CDR2 reads YFSETQ. This CDR3 comprises 14 residues. Each CDR3 protein is one row after TCRdb ran MiXCR on the PCR reads. Of more than 10,000 distinct CDR3 sequences in the sample, nearly 60% were seen once. The clonotype was recovered from a female donor with esophageal squamous cell carcinoma. The gene calls are TRBV5-1 and TRBJ2-1; no clear D. The J call may be mistaken, given a closer DNA end match to TRBJ2-7. What was sequenced was esophageal tumor tissue. CDR3 region: CASSPGDSDYEQYF. Written as DNA, the CDR3 is TGCGCCAGCAGCCCTGGAGACTCCGACTACGAGCAGTACTTC.